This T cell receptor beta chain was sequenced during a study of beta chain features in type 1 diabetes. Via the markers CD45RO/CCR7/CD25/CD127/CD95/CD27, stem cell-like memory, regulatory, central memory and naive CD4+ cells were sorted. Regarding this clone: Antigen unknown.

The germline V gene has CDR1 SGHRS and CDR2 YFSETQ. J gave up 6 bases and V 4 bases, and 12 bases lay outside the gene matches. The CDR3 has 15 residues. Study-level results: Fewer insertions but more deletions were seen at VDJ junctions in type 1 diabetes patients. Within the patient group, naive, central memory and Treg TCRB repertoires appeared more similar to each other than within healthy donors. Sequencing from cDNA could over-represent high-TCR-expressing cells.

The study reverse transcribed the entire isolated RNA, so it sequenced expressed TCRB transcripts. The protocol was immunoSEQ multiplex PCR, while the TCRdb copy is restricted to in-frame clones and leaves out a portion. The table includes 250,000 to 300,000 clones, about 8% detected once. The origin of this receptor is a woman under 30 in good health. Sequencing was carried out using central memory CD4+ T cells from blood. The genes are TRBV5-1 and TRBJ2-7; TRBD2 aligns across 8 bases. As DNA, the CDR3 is TGCGCCAGCAGCCTCGGCGGGACTAGACTCTCCGAGCAGTACTTC. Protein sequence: CASSLGGTRLSEQYF.